This TCR beta chain originates from a study of shared clonotypes between healthy human individuals. General study points: The sampled material consisted only of blood, and tissue repertoires are likely to differ. Sequencing depth was a factor that was expected to affect clonotype sharing among donors.

A deep-level run was used for the assay. Loaded into unsorted PBMC replicate PCRs was 250 to 350 ng DNA, about 30,000 T cell genomes. The repertoire was sequenced with immunoSEQ multiplex PCR; TCRdb's copy has only in-frame clones and lacks some. Of more than 400,000 clones in the sample, about 78% were seen once. CDR1 and CDR2 (germline): KGHSH, LQKENI. This CDR3 contains 15 residues. The germline V and J ends were trimmed by 3 bases and 0 bases, with 9 bases remaining between them. Points on this clone: Its antigen is still unknown.

The TCR originated in a woman aged 40 to 49 in good health. Some clones in this sample may be carry-over from other donors' samples. Sequencing was performed on PBMCs. J is TRBJ1-5 and V is TRBV18; D is ambiguous. The CDR3 reads CASSPVTTSNQPQHF. Here the CDR3 DNA reads TGTGCCAGCTCACCGGTAACCACTAGCAATCAGCCCCAGCATTTT.